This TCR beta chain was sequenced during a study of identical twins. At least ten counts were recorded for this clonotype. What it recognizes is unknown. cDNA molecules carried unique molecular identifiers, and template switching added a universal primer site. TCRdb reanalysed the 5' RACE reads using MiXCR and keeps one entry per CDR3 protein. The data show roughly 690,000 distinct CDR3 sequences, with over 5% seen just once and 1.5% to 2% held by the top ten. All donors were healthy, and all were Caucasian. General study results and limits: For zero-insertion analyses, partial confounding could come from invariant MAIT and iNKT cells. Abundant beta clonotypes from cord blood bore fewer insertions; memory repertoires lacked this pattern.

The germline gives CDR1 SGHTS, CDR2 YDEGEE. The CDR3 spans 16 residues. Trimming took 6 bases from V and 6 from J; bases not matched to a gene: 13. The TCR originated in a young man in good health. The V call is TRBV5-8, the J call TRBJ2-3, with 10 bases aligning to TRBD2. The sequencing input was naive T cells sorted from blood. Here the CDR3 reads CASTATSGFRPDTQYF. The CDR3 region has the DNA TGTGCCAGCACCGCGACTAGCGGGTTTCGGCCCGATACGCAGTATTTT.